The present T cell receptor beta chain was sequenced within a study of cytomegalovirus exposure and HLA in healthy donors (dated by TCRdb to 2017 to 2019). About the study as a whole: According to a later analysis, the roughly 120 validation repertoires were produced on the same platform as the approximately 620 repertoires of the first cohort. The study aimed to test whether cataloging public T cell receptors could reveal signatures of past pathogen exposure. Along with the roughly 710-subject first cohort, a separate validation cohort of 120 different subjects was used. To predict cytomegalovirus infection status, the study brought together high-throughput TCR immunosequencing, statistical association of individual TCRs with disease status, and machine learning.

Donors formed part of the validation cohort, which comprised about 130 subjects and was distinct from the first cohort of over 500 subjects. The junction shows trimming of 4 bases on V and 6 bases on J, and the gene matches do not reach 9 bases of it. Its CDR3 holds 16 amino acids, cysteine through phenylalanine. Only the CDR3 region is kept as DNA, spanning 48 bases read in frame from base 1. As encoded in the germline V gene, CDR1 is SGHDN while CDR2 is FVKESK. Libraries were prepared through the immunoSEQ multiplex PCR assay. On the authors' methods: A statistical classification framework was developed to diagnose cytomegalovirus status using the catalog of TCR beta chain sequences. As stored in TCRdb, this immuneACCESS dataset retains in-frame rearrangements with V and J assigned. A fraction of the clones does not appear; measured against another copy, unresolved V genes explain less than half of the discrepancy, and the remainder lacks a known reason. V, J and clone size derive from that table, while D and trimming were established from the DNA sequence. The sample table shows under 60,000 clones, and 88% are seen once. The ten largest account for over 6.5% of the sample.

What the research found in general, with its limitations: The classifier was reported to diagnose cytomegalovirus status with high specificity and sensitivity in both the original and validation cohorts. The validation cohort had no HLA typing available for a later analysis, so co-occurrence within that cohort was assessed over all 130 or so repertoires. A total of about 180 TCR beta chains were listed by the study as associated with cytomegalovirus. Across donors, most TCR sequences were observed very rarely, whereas some public TCRs were present in many individuals. Three of the identified cytomegalovirus-associated TCR beta chains were confirmed in vitro to be specific for cytomegalovirus antigens. Of the cluster scores, roughly 95% were above 0 in a later analysis, which found that TCRs clustered in the first cohort also tended to co-occur in the 120 validation repertoires. It was suggested by the authors that the approach could potentially be generalized to other disease states and immunological phenotypes.

This clone was detected only once. Its antigen is still unknown. No base quality values were provided; no much bigger clone lies one nucleotide off. The clonotype originates from a woman in her twenties or thirties in good health and CMV-seronegative. Source material: PBMCs. Rearrangement joined TRBV14 to TRBJ2-3, with TRBD2 identical over 11 junction bases. The sequenced DNA: TGTGCCAGCAGCCTTAGCGGGAGGGCCCTCACCGATACGCAGTATTTT. Translated, this is CASSLSGRALTDTQYF.